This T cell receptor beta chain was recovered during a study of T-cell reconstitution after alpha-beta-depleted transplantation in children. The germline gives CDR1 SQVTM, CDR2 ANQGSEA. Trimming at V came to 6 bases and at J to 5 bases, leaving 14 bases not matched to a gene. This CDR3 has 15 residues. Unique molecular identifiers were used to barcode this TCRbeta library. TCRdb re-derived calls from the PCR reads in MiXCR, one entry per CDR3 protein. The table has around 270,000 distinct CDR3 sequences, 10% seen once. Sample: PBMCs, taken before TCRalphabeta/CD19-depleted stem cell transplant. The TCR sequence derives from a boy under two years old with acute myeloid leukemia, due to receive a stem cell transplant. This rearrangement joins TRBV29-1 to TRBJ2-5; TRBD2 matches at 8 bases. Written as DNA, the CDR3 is TGCAGCGTCGAGGGGGTAGCGGGATTTTCGGAGACCCAGTACTTC. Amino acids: CSVEGVAGFSETQYF.